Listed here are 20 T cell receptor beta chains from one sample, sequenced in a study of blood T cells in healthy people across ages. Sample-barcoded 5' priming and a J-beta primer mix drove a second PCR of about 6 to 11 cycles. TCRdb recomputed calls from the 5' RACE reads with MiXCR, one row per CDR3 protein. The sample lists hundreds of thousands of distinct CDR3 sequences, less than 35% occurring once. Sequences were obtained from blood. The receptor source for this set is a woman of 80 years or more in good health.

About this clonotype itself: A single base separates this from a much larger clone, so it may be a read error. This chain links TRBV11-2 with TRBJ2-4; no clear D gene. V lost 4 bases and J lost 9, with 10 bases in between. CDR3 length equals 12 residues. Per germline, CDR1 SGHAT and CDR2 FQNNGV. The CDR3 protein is CASSSSQSIQYF. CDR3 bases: TGTGCCAGCAGCTCCTCCCAAAGCATTCAGTACTTC.

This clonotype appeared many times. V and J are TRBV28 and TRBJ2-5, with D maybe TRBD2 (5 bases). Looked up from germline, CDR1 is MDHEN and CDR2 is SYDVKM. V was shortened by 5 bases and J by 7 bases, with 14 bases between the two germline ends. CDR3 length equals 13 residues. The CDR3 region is CASSRWERRTQYF. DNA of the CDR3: TGTGCCAGCAGTCGTTGGGAGCGAAGGACCCAGTACTTC. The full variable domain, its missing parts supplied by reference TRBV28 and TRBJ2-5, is DVKVTQSSRYLVKRTGEKVFLECVQDMDHENMFWYRQDPGLGLRLIYFSYDVKMKEKGDIPEGYSVSREKKERFSLILESASTNQTSMYLCASSRWERRTQYFGPGTRLLVL.

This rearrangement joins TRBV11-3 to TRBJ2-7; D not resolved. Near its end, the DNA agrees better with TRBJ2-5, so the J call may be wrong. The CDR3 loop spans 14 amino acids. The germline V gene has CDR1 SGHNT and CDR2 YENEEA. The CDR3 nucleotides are TGTGCCAGCAGCCCTACCGACGGTTCCGAGACCCAGTACTTC. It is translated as CASSPTDGSETQYF.

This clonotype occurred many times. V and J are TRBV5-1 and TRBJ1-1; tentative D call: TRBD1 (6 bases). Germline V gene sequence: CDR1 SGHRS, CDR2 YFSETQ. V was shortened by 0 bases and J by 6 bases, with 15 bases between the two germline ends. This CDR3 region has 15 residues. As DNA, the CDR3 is TGCGCCAGCAGCTTGGGTCCGGGGGGCGTCGCTGAAGCTTTCTTT. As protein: CASSLGPGGVAEAFF.

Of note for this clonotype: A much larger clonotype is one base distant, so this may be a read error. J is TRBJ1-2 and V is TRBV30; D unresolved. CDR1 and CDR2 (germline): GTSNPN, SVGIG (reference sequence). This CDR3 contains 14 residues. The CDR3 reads CAWTGQNRNYDYTF. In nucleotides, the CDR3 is TGTGCCTGGACAGGCCAAAATCGTAACTATGACTACACCTTC. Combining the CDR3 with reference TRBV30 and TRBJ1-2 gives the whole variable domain SQTIHQWPATLVQPVGSPLSLECTVEGTSNPNLYWYRQAAGRGLQLLFYSVGIGQISSEVPQNLSASRPQDRQFILSSKKLLLSDSGFYLCAWTGQNRNYDYTFGSGTRLTVV.

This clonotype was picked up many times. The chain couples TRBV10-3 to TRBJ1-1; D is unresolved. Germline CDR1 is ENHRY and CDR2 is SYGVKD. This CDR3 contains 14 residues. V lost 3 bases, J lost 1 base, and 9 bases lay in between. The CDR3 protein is CAISELKSNTEAFF. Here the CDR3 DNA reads TGTGCCATCAGTGAACTGAAGTCGAACACTGAAGCTTTCTTT.

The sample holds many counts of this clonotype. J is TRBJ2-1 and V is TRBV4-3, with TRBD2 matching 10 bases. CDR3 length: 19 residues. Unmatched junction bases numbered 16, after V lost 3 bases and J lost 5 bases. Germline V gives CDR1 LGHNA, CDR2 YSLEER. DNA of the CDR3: TGCGCCAGCAGCCATCCTTCCGGCGGAGCGGGGGGGCTCCACAATGAGCAGTTCTTC. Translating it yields CASSHPSGGAGGLHNEQFF.

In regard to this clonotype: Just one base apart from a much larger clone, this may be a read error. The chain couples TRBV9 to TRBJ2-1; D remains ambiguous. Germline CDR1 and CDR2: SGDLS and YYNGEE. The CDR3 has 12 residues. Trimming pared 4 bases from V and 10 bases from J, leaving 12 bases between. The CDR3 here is CASSQTIAEQFF. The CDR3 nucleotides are TGTGCCAGCAGCCAGACCATCGCGGAGCAGTTCTTC. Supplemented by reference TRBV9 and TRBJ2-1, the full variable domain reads DSGVTQTPKHLITATGQRVTLRCSPRSGDLSVYWYQQSLDQGLQFLIQYYNGEERAKGNILERFSAQQFPDLHSELNLSSLELGDSALYFCASSQTIAEQFFGPGTRLTVL.

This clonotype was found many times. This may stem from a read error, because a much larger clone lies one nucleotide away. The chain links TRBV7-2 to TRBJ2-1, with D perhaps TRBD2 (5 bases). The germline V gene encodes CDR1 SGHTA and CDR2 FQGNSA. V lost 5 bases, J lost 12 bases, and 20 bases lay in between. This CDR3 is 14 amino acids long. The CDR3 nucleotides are TGTGCCAGCAGCCCCGACGGTATCCGGGGTCGGCAGTTCTTC. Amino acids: CASSPDGIRGRQFF.

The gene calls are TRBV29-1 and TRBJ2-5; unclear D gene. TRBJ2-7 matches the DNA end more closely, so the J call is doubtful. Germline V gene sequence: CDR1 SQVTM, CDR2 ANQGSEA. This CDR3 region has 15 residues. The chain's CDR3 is CSVGGLRPDGHEQYF. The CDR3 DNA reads TGCAGCGTTGGAGGTTTGCGGCCGGACGGACACGAGCAGTACTTC.

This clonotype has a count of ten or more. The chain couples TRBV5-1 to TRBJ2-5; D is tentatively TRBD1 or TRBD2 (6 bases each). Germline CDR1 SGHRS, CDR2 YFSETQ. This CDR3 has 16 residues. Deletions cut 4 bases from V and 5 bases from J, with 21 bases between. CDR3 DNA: TGCGCCAGCAGCCCTAGGGGGGACATAAGTGGGGAGACCCAGTACTTC. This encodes CASSPRGDISGETQYF.

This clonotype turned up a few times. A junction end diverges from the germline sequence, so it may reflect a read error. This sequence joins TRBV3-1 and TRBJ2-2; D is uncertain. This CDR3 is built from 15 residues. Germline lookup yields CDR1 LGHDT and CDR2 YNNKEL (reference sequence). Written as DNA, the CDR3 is TGTGCTAGCAGCCAAGTTCTACAGTTAGCCGGGGAGCTGTTTTTT. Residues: CASSQVLQLAGELFF.

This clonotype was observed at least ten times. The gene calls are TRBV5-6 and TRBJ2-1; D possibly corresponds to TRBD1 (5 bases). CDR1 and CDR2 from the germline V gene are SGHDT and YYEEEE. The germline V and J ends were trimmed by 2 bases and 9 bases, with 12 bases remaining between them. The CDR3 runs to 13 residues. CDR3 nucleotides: TGTGCCAGCAGCTTTCAGGGCTATGGTGAGCAGTTCTTC. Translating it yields CASSFQGYGEQFF.

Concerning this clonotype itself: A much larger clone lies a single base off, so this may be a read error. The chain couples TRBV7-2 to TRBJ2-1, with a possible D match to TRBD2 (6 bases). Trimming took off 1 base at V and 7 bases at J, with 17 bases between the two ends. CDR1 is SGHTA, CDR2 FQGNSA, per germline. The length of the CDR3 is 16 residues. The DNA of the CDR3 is TGTGCCAGCAGCTTAGTAGGGACTGCCCCTCGTAATGAGCAGTTCTTC. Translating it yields CASSLVGTAPRNEQFF.

The CDR3 nucleotides read TGTGCCAGCAGCCTCAGCATTAGGACAGTTAATCAGCCCCAGCATTTT. Translation gives CASSLSIRTVNQPQHF. The chain uses TRBV7-8 and TRBJ1-5; tentatively, D is TRBD1 (6 bases). V was shortened by 5 bases and J by 4 bases, with 18 bases between the two germline ends. In germline, CDR1 is SGHVS, CDR2 FQNEAQ. CDR3 length: 16 residues.

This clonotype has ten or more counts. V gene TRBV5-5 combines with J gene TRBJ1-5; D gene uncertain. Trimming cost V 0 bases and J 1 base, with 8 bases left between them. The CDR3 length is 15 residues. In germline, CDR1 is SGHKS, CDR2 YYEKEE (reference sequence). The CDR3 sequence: CASSLVGQSNQPQHF. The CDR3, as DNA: TGTGCCAGCAGCTTGGTAGGTCAAAGCAATCAGCCCCAGCATTTT.

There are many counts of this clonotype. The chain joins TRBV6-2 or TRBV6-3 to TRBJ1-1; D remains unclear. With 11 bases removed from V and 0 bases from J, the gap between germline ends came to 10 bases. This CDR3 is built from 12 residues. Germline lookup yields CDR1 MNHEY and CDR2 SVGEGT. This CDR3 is CAEIQMNTEAFF. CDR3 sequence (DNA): TGTGCCGAGATCCAGATGAACACTGAAGCTTTCTTT.

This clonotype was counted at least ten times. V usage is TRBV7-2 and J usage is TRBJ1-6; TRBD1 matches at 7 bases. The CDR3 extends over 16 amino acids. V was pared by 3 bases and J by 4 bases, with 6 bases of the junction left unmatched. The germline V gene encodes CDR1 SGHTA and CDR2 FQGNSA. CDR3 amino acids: CASSLTQGRYNSPLHF. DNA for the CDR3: TGTGCCAGCAGCTTGACACAGGGGAGGTATAATTCACCCCTCCACTTT.

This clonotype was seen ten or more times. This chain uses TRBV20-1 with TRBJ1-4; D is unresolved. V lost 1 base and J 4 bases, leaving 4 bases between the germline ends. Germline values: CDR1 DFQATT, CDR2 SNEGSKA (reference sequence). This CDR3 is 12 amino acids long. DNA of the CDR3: TGCAGTGCTAGAGCCGTTAATGAAAAACTGTTTTTT. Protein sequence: CSARAVNEKLFF.

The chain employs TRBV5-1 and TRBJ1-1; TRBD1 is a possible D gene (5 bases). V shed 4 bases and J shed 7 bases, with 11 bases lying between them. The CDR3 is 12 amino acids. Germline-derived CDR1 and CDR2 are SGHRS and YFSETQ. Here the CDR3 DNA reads TGCGCCAGCAGCCGCCTGGGGGGTGAAGCTTTCTTT. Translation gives CASSRLGGEAFF.